This note documents a single TCR beta chain sequence. The data originate from a study of cytomegalovirus exposure and HLA in healthy donors. Losses at the gene ends were 5 bases for V and 8 bases for J; bases not matched to a gene: 15. The CDR3 runs 15 residues. Germline V gene data show CDR1 as SGHRS and CDR2 as YFSETQ. The PCR used 60 Vbeta and 13 Jbeta primers. Clones were sequenced by immunoSEQ multiplex PCR, and TCRdb holds only the in-frame ones, with some missing. The table lists some 66,000 clones, about 71% of them singletons, with about 8.2% in the top ten. The sequenced sample consisted of PBMCs. The rearrangement uses TRBV5-1 and TRBJ1-2; TRBD1 matches 7 bases. The sequence came from a man in his fifties or sixties in good health and CMV-seropositive. The CDR3 DNA sequence: TGCGCCAGCAGGCCAAGACCGACAGGGCCGAGCGGCTACACCTTC. It encodes CASRPRPTGPSGYTF. The variable domain in full, with the rest retrieved from reference TRBV5-1 and TRBJ1-2, is KAGVTQTPRYLIKTRGQQVTLSCSPISGHRSVSWYQQTPGQGLQFLFEYFSETQRNKGNFPGRFSGRQFSNSRSEMNVSTLELGDSALYLCASRPRPTGPSGYTFGSGTRLTVV.